These T cell receptor beta chains were read from a single sample in a study of blood T cell repertoires in COVID-19. Clones were read by immunoSEQ multiplex PCR, and TCRdb kept only the in-frame ones, dropping some. The sample contains 70,000 or so clones, about four fifths of which appear only once. The sample consisted of peripheral blood. The receptors were sampled from a human donor in a cohort sampled during active COVID-19. Each CDR3 is given with its conserved first and last residue. The order of the fields is clone size, D gene, V gene, J gene, CDR3 protein, CDR3 DNA. D genes are given only for firm matches. Rows may omit the clone size; those that give it use once, few, many or a size class.

>.|TRBD2|TRBV6-1|TRBJ2-1
CASSDLAGGYNEQFF
TGTGCCAGCAGTGATCTAGCGGGGGGTTACAATGAGCAGTTCTTC
>once|TRBD2|TRBV7-6|TRBJ2-1
CASSHSSGGGNEQFF
TGTGCCAGCAGCCACTCTAGCGGGGGGGGCAATGAGCAGTTCTTC
>.|TRBD2|TRBV5-1|TRBJ2-3
CASYRGGLTDTQYF
TGCGCCAGCTATCGCGGGGGATTGACAGATACGCAGTATTTT
>.|.|TRBV6-5|TRBJ2-7
CASSRDIQGSEQYF
TGTGCCAGCAGTCGGGACATCCAGGGCTCCGAGCAGTACTTC
>once|.|TRBV5-1|TRBJ2-6
CASITTPGANVLTF
TGCGCCAGCATAACTACCCCTGGGGCCAACGTCCTGACTTTC
>.|TRBD1|TRBV6-5|TRBJ2-7
CASSYGQGEYEQYF
TGTGCCAGCAGTTACGGACAGGGGGAATACGAGCAGTACTTC
>.|TRBD1|TRBV11-2|TRBJ1-2
CASSFDRDRDYGYTF
TGTGCCAGCAGCTTCGACCGGGACAGGGACTATGGCTACACCTTC
>.|.|TRBV14|TRBJ1-4
CASSQDPPFATNEKLFF
TGTGCCAGCAGCCAAGACCCCCCCTTTGCAACTAATGAAAAACTGTTTTTT
>.|.|TRBV28|TRBJ1-1
CASTPFDRSNTEAFF
TGTGCCAGCACCCCTTTCGACAGGTCGAACACTGAAGCTTTCTTT
>.|.|TRBV5-1|TRBJ1-4
CASSFESGEKLFF
TGCGCCAGCAGCTTTGAATCGGGTGAAAAACTGTTTTTT
>.|.|TRBV29-1|TRBJ1-2
CSVGDSGSVNYGYTF
TGCAGCGTTGGGGACTCGGGTTCGGTTAACTATGGCTACACCTTC
>.|.|TRBV4-1|TRBJ2-1
CASSQDRSPGYGNEQFF
TGCGCCAGCAGCCAAGATCGAAGTCCGGGGTATGGGAATGAGCAGTTCTTC
>.|.|TRBV7-2|TRBJ2-7
CASSLTGGERFIFEQYF
TGTGCCAGCAGCTTAACAGGGGGGGAAAGATTTATATTCGAGCAGTACTTC
>.|TRBD2|TRBV6-6|TRBJ2-7
CASSYERAGVTYEQYF
TGTGCCAGCAGTTACGAACGAGCGGGGGTAACCTACGAGCAGTACTTC
>few|TRBD2|TRBV5-8|TRBJ2-1
CASSPLLPGLAYHNEQFF
TGTGCCAGCAGCCCCCTTTTGCCGGGACTAGCCTACCACAATGAGCAGTTCTTC
>.|TRBD1|TRBV28|TRBJ1-5
CASSPRGTGENQPQHF
TGTGCCAGCAGTCCTAGGGGGACAGGGGAGAATCAGCCCCAGCATTTT
>.|.|TRBV4-2|TRBJ1-6
CASSQDRVPNSPLHF
TGTGCCAGCAGCCAAGATCGGGTCCCCAATTCACCCCTCCACTTT
>.|.|TRBV25-1|TRBJ2-5
CASSEGPGTPPAETQYF
TGTGCCAGCAGTGAGGGTCCCGGGACACCTCCGGCGGAGACCCAGTACTTC